A single T cell receptor beta chain is shown here with its context. The data stem from a study of control samples from healthy donors and cancer patients. Clones were read by immunoSEQ multiplex PCR, and TCRdb kept only the in-frame ones, dropping some. The data show roughly 450,000 clones, 80% to 95% seen once. V dropped 0 bases and J dropped 0 bases, with 1 base sitting between them. The CDR3 consists of 13 residues. Germline assignment: CDR1 SGHRS and CDR2 YFSETQ. The specimen was PBMCs. The J gene is TRBJ2-1, the V gene TRBV5-1; no clear D. The sequence derives from a man aged 35-49 years with head and neck cancer. DNA of the CDR3: TGCGCCAGCAGCTTGGACTCCTACAATGAGCAGTTCTTC. Translating gives CASSLDSYNEQFF.